One sample yielded the 4 T cell receptor beta chains listed below, sequenced in a study of cytomegalovirus exposure and HLA in healthy donors. Both 60 Vbeta primers and 13 Jbeta primers went into the PCR. This table comes from immunoSEQ multiplex PCR, and its TCRdb copy is limited to in-frame clones, with some not included. The sample includes 73,000 or so clones, roughly 73% of them seen just once. The sequenced sample was PBMCs. Receptors originate from a woman aged 40 to 50 in good health and CMV-seropositive.

This clone was seen only a few times. The gene calls are TRBV7-7 and TRBJ1-4; TRBD1 might be the D (6 bases). Trimming stripped 5 bases from V and 7 bases from J, with 17 bases between. Per the germline V gene, CDR1 is SSHAT and CDR2 is FNYEAQ (reference sequence). CDR3 length: 15 amino acids. CDR3 amino acids: CASSGGRALSEKLFF. CDR3 bases: TGTGCCAGCAGCGGGGGCAGGGCCTTGAGTGAAAAACTGTTTTTT.

J is TRBJ2-5 and V is TRBV19; D may be TRBD2 (7 bases). V lost 6 bases and J 8 bases, leaving 16 bases between the germline ends. Germline V gene lookup returns CDR1 LNHDA and CDR2 SQIVND (reference sequence). The CDR3 covers 13 residues. The CDR3 here is CASSSGGGVTQYF. The CDR3 DNA is TGTGCCAGTAGCTCGGGGGGCGGCGTAACCCAGTACTTC.

The V call is TRBV7-9, the J call TRBJ2-2; 7 bases are shared with TRBD1. J gave up 2 bases and V 11 bases, and 14 bases lay outside the gene matches. This CDR3 is built from 16 residues. Germline V CDR1 and CDR2: SEHNR, FQNEAQ (reference sequence). CDR3 residues: CAGLGRDRVNTGELFF. For the CDR3, the DNA is TGTGCCGGCTTAGGCCGGGACAGAGTAAACACCGGGGAGCTGTTTTTT.

This sequence joins TRBV5-6 and TRBJ2-3, with D possibly matching TRBD2 (6 bases). V shed 6 bases and J shed 0 bases, with 11 bases lying between them. The CDR3 has 14 residues. The germline CDR1 and CDR2 sequences are SGHDT and YYEEEE. CDR3 region: CASKGTQSTDTQYF. CDR3 nucleotide sequence: TGTGCCAGCAAAGGGACTCAAAGCACAGATACGCAGTATTTT.